The 4 T cell receptor beta chains below come from one sample, sequenced in a study of blood T cell dynamics during melanoma immunotherapy. Some clones are missing from TCRdb's copy, which holds only in-frame ones; the method was immunoSEQ multiplex PCR. This table has thousands of clones, around 81% appearing once. Documented time point: week 3, after first cycle of checkpoint inhibitor. The sequences come from blood, collected from a patient treated with checkpoint blockade. The source of these receptors is a human donor with melanoma.

CDR3 residues: CSVGTSLYEQYF. CDR3 bases: TGCAGCGTTGGGACTAGCCTTTACGAGCAGTACTTC. V usage is TRBV29-1 and J usage is TRBJ2-7; 8 bases line up with TRBD2. With V trimmed by 4 bases and J by 4 bases, 3 bases remained unmatched. This CDR3 has 12 amino acids. Germline CDR1 and CDR2: SQVTM and ANQGSEA.

This clone was observed a handful of times. The J gene is TRBJ1-1, the V gene TRBV4-3; TRBD1 might be the D (6 bases). This CDR3 has 15 amino acids. Trimming stripped 3 bases from V and 2 bases from J, with 13 bases between. Looked up from germline, CDR1 is LGHNA and CDR2 is YSLEER. The CDR3 bases are TGCGCCAGCAGCCAGGGTGCAGGGGCCAACACTGAAGCTTTCTTT. It is translated as CASSQGAGANTEAFF.

The chain recombines TRBV7-9 with TRBJ2-7, with 12 bases identical to TRBD1. The CDR3 totals 15 residues. Germline V gene lookup returns CDR1 SEHNR and CDR2 FQNEAQ (reference sequence). Losses at the gene ends were 5 bases for V and 5 bases for J; bases not matched to a gene: 7. The CDR3 region is CASSVGQGAVNEQYF. The CDR3 region has the DNA TGTGCCAGCAGCGTGGGACAGGGGGCCGTCAACGAGCAGTACTTC. The full variable domain, completed using reference TRBV7-9 and TRBJ2-7, is DTGVSQNPRHKITKRGQNVTFRCDPISEHNRLYWYRQTLGQGPEFLTYFQNEAQLEKSRLLSDRFSAERPKGSFSTLEIQRTEQGDSAMYLCASSVGQGAVNEQYFGPGTRLTVT.

The rearrangement joins TRBV7-6 to TRBJ2-7, with D possibly matching TRBD2 (6 bases). V lost 4 bases and J 2 bases, leaving 12 bases between the germline ends. Germline CDR1 and CDR2: SGHVS and FNYEAQ. This CDR3 is built from 14 residues. CDR3 amino acids: CASSSHPGAYEQYF. The DNA for the CDR3 is TGTGCCAGCAGCTCCCATCCGGGAGCCTACGAGCAGTACTTC.